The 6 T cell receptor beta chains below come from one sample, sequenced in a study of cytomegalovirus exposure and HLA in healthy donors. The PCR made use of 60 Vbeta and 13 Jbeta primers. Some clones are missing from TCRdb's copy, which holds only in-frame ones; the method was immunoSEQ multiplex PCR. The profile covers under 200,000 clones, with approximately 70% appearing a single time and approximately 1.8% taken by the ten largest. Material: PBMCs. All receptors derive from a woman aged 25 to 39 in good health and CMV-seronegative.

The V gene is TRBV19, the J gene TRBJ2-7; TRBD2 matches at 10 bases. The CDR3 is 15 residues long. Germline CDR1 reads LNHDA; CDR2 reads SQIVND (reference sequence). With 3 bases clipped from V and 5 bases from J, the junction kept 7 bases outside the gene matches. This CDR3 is CASSIIPSGSNEQYF. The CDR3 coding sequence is TGTGCCAGTAGTATTATCCCTAGCGGGAGTAACGAGCAGTACTTC.

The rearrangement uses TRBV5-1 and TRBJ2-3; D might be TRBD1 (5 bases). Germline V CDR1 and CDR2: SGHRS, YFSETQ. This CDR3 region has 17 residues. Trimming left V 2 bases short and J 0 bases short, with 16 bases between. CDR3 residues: CASSLRQFSASTDTQYF. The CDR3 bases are TGCGCCAGCAGCTTACGACAGTTCTCCGCGAGCACAGATACGCAGTATTTT.

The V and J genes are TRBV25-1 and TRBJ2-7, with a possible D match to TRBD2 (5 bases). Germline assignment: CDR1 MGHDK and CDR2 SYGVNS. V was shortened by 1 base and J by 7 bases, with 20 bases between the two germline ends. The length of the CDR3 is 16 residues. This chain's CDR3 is CASSESDLAEVWEQYF. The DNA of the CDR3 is TGTGCCAGCAGTGAATCAGACCTGGCGGAGGTCTGGGAGCAGTACTTC.

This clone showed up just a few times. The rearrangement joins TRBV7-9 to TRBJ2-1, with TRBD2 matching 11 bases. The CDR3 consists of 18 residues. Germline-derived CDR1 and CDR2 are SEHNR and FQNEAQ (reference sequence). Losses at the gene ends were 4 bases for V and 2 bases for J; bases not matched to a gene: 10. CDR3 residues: CASSYPGTSGDPYNEQFF. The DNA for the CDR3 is TGTGCCAGCAGCTACCCCGGGACTAGCGGTGACCCCTACAATGAGCAGTTCTTC.

The CDR3 nucleotides are TGTGCTAGTGGTTTCAGGGGGCTTGGGACCTACGAGCAGTACTTC. Its protein product is CASGFRGLGTYEQYF. This sequence joins TRBV12-5 and TRBJ2-7; 8 positions agree with TRBD1. CDR1 is LGHNT, CDR2 FRNRAP, per germline. With 3 bases clipped from V and 2 bases from J, the junction kept 6 bases outside the gene matches. The CDR3 has 15 residues. Based on the CDR3 plus reference TRBV12-5 and TRBJ2-7, the full variable domain is DARVTQTPRHKVTEMGQEVTMRCQPILGHNTVFWYRQTMMQGLELLAYFRNRAPLDDSGMPKDRFSAEMPDATLATLKIQPSEPRDSAVYFCASGFRGLGTYEQYFGPGTRLTVT.

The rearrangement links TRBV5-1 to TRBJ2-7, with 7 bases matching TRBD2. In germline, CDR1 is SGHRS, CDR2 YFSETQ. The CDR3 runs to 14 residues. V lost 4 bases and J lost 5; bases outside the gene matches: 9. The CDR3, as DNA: TGCGCCAGCAGCACCGAGGGACTAATCGACGAGCAGTACTTC. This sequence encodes CASSTEGLIDEQYF.